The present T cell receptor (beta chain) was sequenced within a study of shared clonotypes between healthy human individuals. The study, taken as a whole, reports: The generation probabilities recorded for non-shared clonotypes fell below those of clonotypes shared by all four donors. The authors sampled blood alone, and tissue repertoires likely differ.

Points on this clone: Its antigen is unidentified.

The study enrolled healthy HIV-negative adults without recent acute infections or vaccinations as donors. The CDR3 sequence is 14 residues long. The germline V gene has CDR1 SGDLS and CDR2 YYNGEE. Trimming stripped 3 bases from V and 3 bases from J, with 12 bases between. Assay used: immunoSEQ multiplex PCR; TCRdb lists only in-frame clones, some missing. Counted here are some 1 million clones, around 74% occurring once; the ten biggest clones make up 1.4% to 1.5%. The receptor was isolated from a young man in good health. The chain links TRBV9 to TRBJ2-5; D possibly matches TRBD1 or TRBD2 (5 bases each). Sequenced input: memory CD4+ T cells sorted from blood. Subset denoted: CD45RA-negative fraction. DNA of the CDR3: TGTGCCAGCAGCGCATGGGGACGAGAAGAGACCCAGTACTTC. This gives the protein CASSAWGREETQYF. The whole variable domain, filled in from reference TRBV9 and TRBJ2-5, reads DSGVTQTPKHLITATGQRVTLRCSPRSGDLSVYWYQQSLDQGLQFLIQYYNGEERAKGNILERFSAQQFPDLHSELNLSSLELGDSALYFCASSAWGREETQYFGPGTRLLVL.